The rows below give T cell receptor beta chains drawn from one sample of a study of T cell responses to AZD1222 COVID-19 vaccine. Clones were sequenced by immunoSEQ multiplex PCR, and TCRdb holds only the in-frame ones, with some missing. Counted here are roughly 120,000 clones, about 87% occurring once; the ten biggest clones make up around 4.5%. Sequenced here: peripheral blood, sampled 28 days after the second AZD1222 dose. These receptors came from an adult who received the AZD1222 COVID-19 vaccine. Each CDR3 is given without its conserved first and last residue.

ASSASENNEQF	TRBV6-2/TRBV6-3	TRBJ2-1
ASSMGSAGELF	TRBV9	TRBJ2-2
SASRDTDSGANVLT	TRBV29-1	TRBJ2-6
ASSPGLREKSGNTIY	TRBV13	TRBJ1-3
SVVPGLADNEQF	TRBV29-1	TRBJ2-1
ATVEGVQETQY	TRBV2	TRBJ2-5
ATSDLGVADTQY	TRBV24-1	TRBJ2-3
ASSTKGTPYGYT	TRBV27	TRBJ1-2
AWRTPKNTGELF	TRBV30	TRBJ2-2
ATSDLGPADNEQF	TRBV24-1	TRBJ2-1
ASSPGGGSNQPQH	TRBV18	TRBJ1-5
ASSLDGWQLNEKLF	TRBV11-2	TRBJ1-4
ASSLILAGGADPY	TRBV7-2	TRBJ2-7
ASSRDRLFYGYT	TRBV7-9	TRBJ1-2
ASSFNPPWVQGVKNTQY	TRBV28	TRBJ2-3
SARGQSYGYT	TRBV29-1	TRBJ1-2
ASSQVGRGEKLF	TRBV4-2	TRBJ1-4
ASSISGTSPYEQY	TRBV27	TRBJ2-7
ATSRVGLAGRGELF	TRBV15	TRBJ2-2
ATGDSGTETQY	TRBV24-1	TRBJ2-5
ASSLPPGQGDGNTIY	TRBV5-4	TRBJ1-3
ASSEGRGKGNTIY	TRBV2	TRBJ1-3
ASSSLLAGGGNEQF	TRBV9	TRBJ2-1
ASSSTGTDNQPQH	TRBV7-2	TRBJ1-5
ASRPGGNTEAF	TRBV12-3/TRBV12-4	TRBJ1-1
ASSSKPGTDTQY	TRBV7-9	TRBJ2-3
ASSQEVHVTGPLH	TRBV4-1	TRBJ1-6
ASSLVRESLYGYT	TRBV11-3	TRBJ1-2
SVEGGPNEQF	TRBV29-1	TRBJ2-1
ATTFGETQY	TRBV6-4	TRBJ2-5
ASSFSGPTEAF	TRBV7-9	TRBJ1-1
ASTLGTVNQPQH	TRBV28	TRBJ1-5
ASRQGVHGYT	TRBV6-5	TRBJ1-2
ASSDGLAGAYNEQF	TRBV6-1	TRBJ2-1
ASSLGTGHETQY	TRBV7-2	TRBJ2-5
ASSPGWGTEAF	TRBV7-2	TRBJ1-1
ASSLGPPSYEQY	TRBV5-1	TRBJ2-7
ASSVGLAGGTDTQY	TRBV9	TRBJ2-3
SVEAGQGTYEQY	TRBV29-1	TRBJ2-7
ASRGTVSKPLH	TRBV6-5	TRBJ1-6
AMRRNDENSPLH	TRBV10-3	TRBJ1-6
ASSPPPALTYEQY	TRBV4-1	TRBJ2-7
SADQGDEQF	TRBV20-1	TRBJ2-1
ASSQDITGVPSSYNEQF	TRBV4-3	TRBJ2-1
ASSHGGAGDTQY	TRBV18	TRBJ2-3
ASSPRGSGANTGELF	TRBV18	TRBJ2-2
ASSPEGVEAF	TRBV5-4	TRBJ1-1
SASLAGVNNEQF	TRBV20-1	TRBJ2-1
ASSVLNTEAF	TRBV19	TRBJ1-1
ASSLARDTGAF	TRBV7-2	TRBJ1-1
ASTRDRGLSYEQY	TRBV2	TRBJ2-7
ASSYPPGRLYNEQF	TRBV6-2/TRBV6-3	TRBJ2-1
ASSFRPGELF	TRBV11-3	TRBJ2-2
ASSLDRAGANVLT	TRBV5-1	TRBJ2-6